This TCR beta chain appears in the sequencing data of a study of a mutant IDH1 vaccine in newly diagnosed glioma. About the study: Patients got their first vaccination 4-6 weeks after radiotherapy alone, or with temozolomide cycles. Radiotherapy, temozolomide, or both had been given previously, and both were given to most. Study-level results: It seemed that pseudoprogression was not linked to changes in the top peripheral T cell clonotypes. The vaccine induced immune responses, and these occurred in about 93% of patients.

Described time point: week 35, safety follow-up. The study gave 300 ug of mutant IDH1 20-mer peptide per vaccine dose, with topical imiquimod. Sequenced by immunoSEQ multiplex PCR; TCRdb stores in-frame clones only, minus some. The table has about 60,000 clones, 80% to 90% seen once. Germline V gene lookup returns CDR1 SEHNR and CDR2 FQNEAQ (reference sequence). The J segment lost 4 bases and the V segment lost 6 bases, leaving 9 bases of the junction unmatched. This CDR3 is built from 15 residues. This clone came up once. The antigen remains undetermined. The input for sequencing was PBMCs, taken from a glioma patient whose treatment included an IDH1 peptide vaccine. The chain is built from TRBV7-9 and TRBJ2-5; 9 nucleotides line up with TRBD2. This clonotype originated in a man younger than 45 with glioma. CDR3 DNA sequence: TGTGCCAGCAGTACCGGGGGACTAGCAAGAGAGACCCAGTACTTC. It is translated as CASSTGGLARETQYF.